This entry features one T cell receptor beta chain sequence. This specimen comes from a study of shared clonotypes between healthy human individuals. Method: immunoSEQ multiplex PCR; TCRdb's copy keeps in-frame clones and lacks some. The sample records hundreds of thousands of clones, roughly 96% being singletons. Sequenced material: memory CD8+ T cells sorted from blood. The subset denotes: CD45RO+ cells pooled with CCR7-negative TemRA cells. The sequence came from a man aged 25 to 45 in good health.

The CDR3 sequence is CASSQGNLAGGSGELFF. In DNA form, the CDR3 reads TGTGCCAGCAGCCAAGGTAATCTCGCGGGAGGATCCGGGGAGCTGTTTTTT. This sequence joins TRBV4-2 and TRBJ2-2, with 8 bases lining up with TRBD2. J was trimmed by 6 bases and V by 1 base; bases with no gene match: 10. Germline loops: CDR1 LGHNA, CDR2 YNFKEQ. The CDR3 totals 17 residues.